This T cell receptor beta chain is drawn from a study of cytomegalovirus exposure and HLA in healthy donors. Overall study findings and caveats: Earlier analysis looked at TCR beta V segments, and most were productive about 87% or about 30% of the time.

Germline V gene sequence: CDR1 LNHNV, CDR2 YYDKDF (reference sequence). Germline trimming cut 0 bases from V and 0 bases from J; bases unmatched to any gene: 4. This CDR3 contains 18 residues. On this clone itself: Its antigen is undetermined.

13 Jbeta primers and 60 Vbeta primers were used for the PCR. The assay was immunoSEQ multiplex PCR, and TCRdb's table has in-frame clones only and misses some. This table has approximately 140,000 clones, 63% appearing once. This receptor was obtained from a woman aged 55-75 years in good health and CMV-seropositive. Sequencing used PBMCs. The chain couples TRBV15 to TRBJ2-1; 11 positions match TRBD2. The CDR3 sequence: CATSRDRGLAGSYNEQFF. In DNA form, the CDR3 reads TGTGCCACCAGCAGAGATCGAGGACTAGCGGGCTCCTACAATGAGCAGTTCTTC.